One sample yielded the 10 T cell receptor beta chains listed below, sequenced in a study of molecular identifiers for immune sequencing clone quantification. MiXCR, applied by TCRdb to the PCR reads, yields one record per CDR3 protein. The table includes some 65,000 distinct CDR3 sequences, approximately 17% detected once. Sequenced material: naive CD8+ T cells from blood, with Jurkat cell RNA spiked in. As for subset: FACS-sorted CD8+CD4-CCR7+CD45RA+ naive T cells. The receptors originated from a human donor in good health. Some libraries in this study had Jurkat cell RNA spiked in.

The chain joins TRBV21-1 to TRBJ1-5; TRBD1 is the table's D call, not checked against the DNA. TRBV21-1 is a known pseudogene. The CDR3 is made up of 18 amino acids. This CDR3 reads CASSKSAGGGEGNQPQHF. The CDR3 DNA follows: TGTGCCAGCAGCAAATCGGCGGGGGGGGGCGAGGGCAATCAGCCCCAGCATTTT.

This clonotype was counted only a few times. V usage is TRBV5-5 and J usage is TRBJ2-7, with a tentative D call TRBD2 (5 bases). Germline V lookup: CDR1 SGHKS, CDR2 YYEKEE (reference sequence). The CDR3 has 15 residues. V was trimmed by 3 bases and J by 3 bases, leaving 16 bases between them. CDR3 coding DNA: TGTGCCAGCAGCTCCAGAGTGGTGGGAGTCTACGAGCAGTACTTC. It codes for CASSSRVVGVYEQYF.

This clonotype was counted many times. Written as DNA, the CDR3 is TGTGCCAGCAGCCGACTAGCGGCATACAATGAGCAGTTCTTC. Protein product: CASSRLAAYNEQFF. V is TRBV11-2 and J is TRBJ2-1; 9 nucleotides match TRBD2. Trimming took 5 bases from V and 4 from J; bases not matched to a gene: 3. The CDR3 spans 14 residues. CDR1 and CDR2 (germline): SGHAT, FQNNGV. The full variable domain, rest sourced from reference TRBV11-2 and TRBJ2-1, is EAGVAQSPRYKIIEKRQSVAFWCNPISGHATLYWYQQILGQGPKLLIQFQNNGVVDDSQLPKDRFSAERLKGVDSTLKIQPAKLEDSAVYLCASSRLAAYNEQFFGPGTRLTVL.

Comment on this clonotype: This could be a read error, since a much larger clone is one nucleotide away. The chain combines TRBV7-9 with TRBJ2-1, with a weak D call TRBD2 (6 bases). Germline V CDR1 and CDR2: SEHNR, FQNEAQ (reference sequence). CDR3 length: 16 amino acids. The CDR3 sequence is CAGSLIADARYNEQFF. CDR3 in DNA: TGTGCCGGCAGCCTTATAGCGGACGCCCGTTACAATGAGCAGTTCTTC.

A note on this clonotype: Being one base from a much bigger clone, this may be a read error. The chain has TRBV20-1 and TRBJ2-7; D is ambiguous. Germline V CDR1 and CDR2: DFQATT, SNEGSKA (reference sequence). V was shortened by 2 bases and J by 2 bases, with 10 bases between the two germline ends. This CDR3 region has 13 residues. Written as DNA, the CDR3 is TGCAGTGCTAGATCCGGTTATCCCTACGAGCAGTACTTC. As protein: CSARSGYPYEQYF.

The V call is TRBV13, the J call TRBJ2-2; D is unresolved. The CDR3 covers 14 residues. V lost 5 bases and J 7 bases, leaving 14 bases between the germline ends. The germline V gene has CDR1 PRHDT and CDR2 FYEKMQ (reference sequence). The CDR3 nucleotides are TGTGCCAGCAGCCGGGCCCTAGACTTCGGGGAGCTGTTTTTT. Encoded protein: CASSRALDFGELFF.

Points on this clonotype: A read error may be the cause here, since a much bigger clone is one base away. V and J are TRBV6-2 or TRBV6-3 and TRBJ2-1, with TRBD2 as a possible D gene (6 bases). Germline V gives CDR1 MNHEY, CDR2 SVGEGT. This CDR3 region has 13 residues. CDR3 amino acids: CAGSQSGYNEQFF. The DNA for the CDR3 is TGTGCCGGCAGCCAGAGCGGGTACAATGAGCAGTTCTTC.

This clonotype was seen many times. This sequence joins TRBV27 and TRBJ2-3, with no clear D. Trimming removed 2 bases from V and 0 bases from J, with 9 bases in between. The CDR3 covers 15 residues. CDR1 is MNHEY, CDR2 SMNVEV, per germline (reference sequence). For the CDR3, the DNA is TGTGCCAGCAGTTTAAGGCAATATAGCACAGATACGCAGTATTTT. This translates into CASSLRQYSTDTQYF.

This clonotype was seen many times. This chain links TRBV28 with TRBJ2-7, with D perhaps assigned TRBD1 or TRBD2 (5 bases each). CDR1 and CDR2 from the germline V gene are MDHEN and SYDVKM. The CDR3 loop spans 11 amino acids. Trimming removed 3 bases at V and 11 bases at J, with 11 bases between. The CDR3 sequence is CASSFRAEEYF. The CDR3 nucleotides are TGTGCCAGCAGTTTCAGGGCGGAGGAGTACTTC.

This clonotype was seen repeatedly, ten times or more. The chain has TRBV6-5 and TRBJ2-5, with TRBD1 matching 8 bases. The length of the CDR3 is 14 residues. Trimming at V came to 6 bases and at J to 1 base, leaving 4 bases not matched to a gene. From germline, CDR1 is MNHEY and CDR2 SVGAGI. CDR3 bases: TGTGCCAGCAGCCTGGACAGGGTCCAAGAGACCCAGTACTTC. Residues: CASSLDRVQETQYF.